The rows below give T cell receptor beta chains drawn from one sample of a study of T cell repertoires in cytomegalovirus infection. MiXCR was run by TCRdb on the reads, yielding one entry per CDR3 protein. The sample carries some 220,000 distinct CDR3 sequences, 9% to 15% recorded once. Sequenced material: PBMCs. The receptors shown here come from a human donor in good health (CMV status not recorded). Some clones in this sample may be carry-over from other donors' samples. CDR3s include the opening cysteine and the closing phenylalanine or tryptophan. The D gene is left open where the match is weak. Clone size, where shown, is once, few, many, or a class for clones that have expanded.

D,J,V,size,DNA,CDR3
TRBD1,TRBJ2-7,TRBV6-6,few,TGTGCCTCAGGGGACAGCCTCAACGAGCAGTACTTC,CASGDSLNEQYF
TRBD1,TRBJ2-5,TRBV7-2,many,TGTGCCAGCAGCCCGACAGGGGTGGAGACCCAGTACTTC,CASSPTGVETQYF
.,TRBJ2-2,TRBV6-2/TRBV6-3,many,TGTGCCAGCAGTTGGGACACCCCGAACACCGGGGAGCTGTTTTTT,CASSWDTPNTGELFF
.,TRBJ1-1,TRBV6-1,many,TGTGCCAGCAGTGAAGCGCGGGCAGGCACTGAAGCTTTCTTT,CASSEARAGTEAFF
TRBD1,TRBJ2-5,TRBV11-3,many,TGTGCCAGCAGCGCCTCCGGACAGGGTTTGGAGACCCAGTACTTC,CASSASGQGLETQYF
TRBD1,TRBJ1-2,TRBV7-9,few,TGTGCCAGCAGCCCAGGGGACAGCCCTTATGGCTACACCTTC,CASSPGDSPYGYTF
.,TRBJ2-3,TRBV29-1,few,TGCAGCGCTCAGACTACCACAGATACGCAGTATTTT,CSAQTTTDTQYF
TRBD1,TRBJ1-2,TRBV5-1,.,TGCGCCAGCAGCATGGAAGCCACAGGGGGCTATGGCTACACCTTC,CASSMEATGGYGYTF
.,TRBJ2-3,TRBV7-2,many,TGTGCCAGCTCCCCCTGGGGGACTCTAGGCACAGATACGCAGTATTTT,CASSPWGTLGTDTQYF
.,TRBJ2-5,TRBV29-1,few,TGCAGCGTTGAAGGGGGAGGAACCAGGGCTCTGGAGACCCAGTACTTC,CSVEGGGTRALETQYF
.,TRBJ2-5,TRBV28,.,TGTGCCAGCACCTTTGACAGCCAAGAGACCCAGTACTTC,CASTFDSQETQYF
.,TRBJ2-5,TRBV15,few,TGTGCCACCAGCAGAGAATTAACGCGAGGGGAGACCCAGTACTTC,CATSRELTRGETQYF
.,TRBJ1-2,TRBV7-2,many,TGTGCCAGCAGCTTATCAGGGTCCTATGGCTACACCTTC,CASSLSGSYGYTF
TRBD1,TRBJ2-3,TRBV29-1,few,TGCAGCGTCACCACAGGGGGCAGGGATACGCAGTATTTT,CSVTTGGRDTQYF
.,TRBJ2-5,TRBV10-3,.,TGTGCCATCAGTCCACTGGCGGGGCAGGTTGGCCAAGAGACCCAGTACTTC,CAISPLAGQVGQETQYF
.,TRBJ2-1,TRBV25-1,.,TGTGCCAGCAGAGCCCAGGGGTTCTCCTACAATGAGCAGTTCTTC,CASRAQGFSYNEQFF
TRBD2,TRBJ2-1,TRBV6-5,many,TGTGCCAGCAGTTACTCGGGGACTAGCCGGATGGGAATCAGGAATGAGCAGTTCTTC,CASSYSGTSRMGIRNEQFF
.,TRBJ1-6,TRBV7-4,few,TGTGCCAGCAGCTTTCTAGGGAGCTCCTATAATTCACCCCTCCACTTT,CASSFLGSSYNSPLHF
.,TRBJ2-2,TRBV19,.,TGTGTCAGTAGTTCACCGGGCACGGACCCTACCTCGGAGCTGTTTTTT,CVSSSPGTDPTSELFF
.,TRBJ2-6,TRBV7-3,once,TGTGCCAGCAGCCTCTCGGGGAAACCTGGGGCCAACGTCCTGACTTTC,CASSLSGKPGANVLTF
.,TRBJ1-2,TRBV7-2,many,TGTGCCAGCAGCTTAGGGGGTGGAGGGGGTAACTATGGCTACACCTTC,CASSLGGGGGNYGYTF
.,TRBJ2-7,TRBV4-3,.,TGCGCCAGCAGCCAAGTGGTCTGGGGGCGAGACGAGCAGTACTTC,CASSQVVWGRDEQYF
.,TRBJ2-7,TRBV20-1,many,TGCAGTGCTGCCGCCCAGGGATACGAGCAGTACTTC,CSAAAQGYEQYF
TRBD2,TRBJ2-3,TRBV20-1,few,TGCAGTCCCGTAGCGGGAGCTAAAGATACGCAGTATTTT,CSPVAGAKDTQYF
.,TRBJ2-1,TRBV3-1,.,TGTGCCAGCAGCCGAGCTAGCGTATCCTACAATGAGCAGTTCTTC,CASSRASVSYNEQFF
TRBD2,TRBJ2-1,TRBV7-2,many,TGTGCCAGCAGCTTAGCAGTGGGAGCGGGAGGTTACAATGAGCAGTTCTTC,CASSLAVGAGGYNEQFF
.,TRBJ2-1,TRBV29-1,.,TGCAGCGCCGGACCTGGCGATGAGCAGTTCTTC,CSAGPGDEQFF
.,TRBJ2-2,TRBV20-1,few,TGCAGTGCTAGGGAGAGACGTAACACCGGGGAGCTGTTTTTT,CSARERRNTGELFF
TRBD1,TRBJ2-3,TRBV7-2,many,TGTGCCAGCAGTTCAGACAGGGCCGCAGATACGCAGTATTTT,CASSSDRAADTQYF
.,TRBJ2-5,TRBV7-2,many,TGTGCCAGCAGCCCAGGGTCTACGGGGGAGACCCAGTACTTC,CASSPGSTGETQYF
.,TRBJ1-1,TRBV29-1,.,TGCAGCGTTGATCTGGGCAGCCAGCGTGAAGCTTTCTTT,CSVDLGSQREAFF
TRBD1,TRBJ1-5,TRBV7-2,many,TGTGCCAGCAGCTTAGAAGGCAGGGGGCCGAATCAGCCCCAGCATTTT,CASSLEGRGPNQPQHF
TRBD1,TRBJ2-7,TRBV7-3,many,TGTGCCGCAAACGGGACAGGGGGCTACGAGCAGTACTTC,CAANGTGGYEQYF
.,TRBJ2-5,TRBV29-1,.,TGCAGCGTTGAAACCGCAGGGTGGGAAGAGACCCAGTACTTC,CSVETAGWEETQYF
TRBD2,TRBJ2-7,TRBV7-2,many,TGTGCCAGCAGCTTTAGCGGGAGTCCCTACGAGCAGTACTTC,CASSFSGSPYEQYF
TRBD2,TRBJ2-3,TRBV7-2,few,TGTGCCAGCAGCCCTAGCGGGGGGGCATCCGATACGCAGTATTTT,CASSPSGGASDTQYF
.,TRBJ2-5,TRBV2,few,TGTGCCACCTCTGGGACTCGCCAAGAGACCCAGTACTTC,CATSGTRQETQYF
.,TRBJ2-5,TRBV29-1,many,TGCAGCGTTGAAAGGTATCCAGCCTCGGAGACCCAGTACTTC,CSVERYPASETQYF
.,TRBJ2-7,TRBV6-5,many,TGTGCCAGCAGTTACTCGTCTTTGGGGGCCTACGAGCAGTACTTC,CASSYSSLGAYEQYF
.,TRBJ2-3,TRBV7-2,many,TGTGCCAGCAGCTTAGACAGTAGCACAGATACGCAGTATTTT,CASSLDSSTDTQYF